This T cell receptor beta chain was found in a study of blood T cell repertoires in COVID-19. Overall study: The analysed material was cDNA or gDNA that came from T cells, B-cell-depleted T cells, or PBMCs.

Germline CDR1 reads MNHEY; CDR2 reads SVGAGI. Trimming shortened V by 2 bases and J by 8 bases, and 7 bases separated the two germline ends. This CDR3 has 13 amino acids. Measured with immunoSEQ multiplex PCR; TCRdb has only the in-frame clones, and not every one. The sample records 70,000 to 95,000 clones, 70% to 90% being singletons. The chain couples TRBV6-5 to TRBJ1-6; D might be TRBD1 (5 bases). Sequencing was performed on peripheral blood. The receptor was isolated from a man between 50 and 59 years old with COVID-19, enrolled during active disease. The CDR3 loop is CASSYGADSPLHF. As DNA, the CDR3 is TGTGCCAGCAGTTACGGGGCGGATTCACCCCTCCACTTT.